A single sample gave rise to the 25 T cell receptor beta chains below, sequenced in a study of tumor-infiltrating lymphocytes in primary liver carcinoma. Co-extracted RNA and DNA came from around 20-30 mg of unsorted bulk tissue. The input was 400 to 500 ng total RNA; TCR beta cDNA was made from it with a constant-region primer. Libraries covering TCR beta were generated through three nested multiplex PCR rounds (using a slightly modified ARM-PCR). TRBV1-TRBV30 forward primers and a C-beta reverse primer were used in the first two PCR rounds, which each ran for approximately 10 cycles. TCRdb re-called the multiplex PCR reads with MiXCR, one entry per CDR3 protein. The data hold roughly 53,000 distinct CDR3 sequences, with about 80% observed a single time. The sample was liver tumor tissue from sampling region 2. This sample's subset: tumor region T2, inferior pole. The receptor set was obtained from a man aged 40-55 years with primary liver carcinoma and hepatitis B virus infection.

This chain links TRBV11-2 with TRBJ2-7; D might be TRBD1 (6 bases). V was shortened by 0 bases and J by 8 bases, with 11 bases between the two germline ends. This CDR3 is built from 13 residues. Germline-derived CDR1 and CDR2 are SGHAT and FQNNGV. The CDR3 loop reads CASSLEKGDKQYF. The DNA for the CDR3 is TGTGCCAGCAGCTTAGAGAAGGGGGACAAGCAGTACTTC. The variable domain in full, with the rest retrieved from reference TRBV11-2 and TRBJ2-7, is EAGVAQSPRYKIIEKRQSVAFWCNPISGHATLYWYQQILGQGPKLLIQFQNNGVVDDSQLPKDRFSAERLKGVDSTLKIQPAKLEDSAVYLCASSLEKGDKQYFGPGTRLTVT.

The V gene is TRBV21-1, the J gene TRBJ1-2. TRBV21-1 is listed as a pseudogene. The CDR3 is 15 residues long. CDR3 loop: CASCKVHGFEGGYTF. CDR3 nucleotide sequence: TGTGCCAGCTGCAAAGTTCACGGCTTTGAGGGAGGCTACACCTTC.

With regard to this clonotype: The junction shows a germline mismatch at one end, possibly a read error. V is TRBV29-1 and J is TRBJ2-2; the match to TRBD2 covers 12 bases. CDR1 and CDR2 (germline): SQVTM, ANQGSEA. There are 17 residues in the CDR3. The CDR3 here is CSVLAGGPAAYTGEPFF. Written as DNA, the CDR3 is TGTAGCGTTCTAGCGGGAGGGCCCGCTGCGTACACCGGGGAGCCGTTTTTT.

A note on this clonotype: One base away lies a much larger clone, so this may be a sequencing read error. The CDR3 DNA is TGTGCCATCGGTGATGATTACTTTGGCTACACCTTC. It codes for CAIGDDYFGYTF. V gene TRBV10-3 combines with J gene TRBJ1-2; D is undetermined. The germline gives CDR1 ENHRY, CDR2 SYGVKD. The CDR3 is made up of 12 amino acids.

This clonotype was counted a few times. The junction shows a germline mismatch at one end, possibly a read error. The rearrangement links TRBV29-1 to TRBJ2-7; perhaps TRBD1 as D (5 bases). Germline assignment: CDR1 SQVTM and CDR2 ANQGSEA. The CDR3 length is 14 residues. CDR3 loop: CNVITGGSPYEQYF. CDR3 DNA: TGCAACGTTATAACAGGTGGCAGCCCCTACGAGCAGTATTTC.

Of note for this clonotype: A single base separates this from a much larger clone, so it may be a read error. The CDR3 DNA reads as TGTACCACCAACTACAACCAGGGGACCAAAAACATTCAGTACTTC. Translating gives CTTNYNQGTKNIQYF. The chain joins TRBV28 to TRBJ2-4, with D possibly matching TRBD1 (6 bases). CDR3 size: 15 residues. Germline CDR1 and CDR2: MDHEN and SYDVKM.

Turning to this clonotype: One end of the junction fails to match germline, which may point to a read error. The rearrangement uses TRBV6-5 and TRBJ1-2; 9 bases are shared with TRBD1. The CDR3 spans 14 residues. The germline CDR1 and CDR2 sequences are MNHEY and SVGAGI. The CDR3 loop is CPSSYSQGQGGYIF. CDR3 coding DNA: TGTCCCAGCAGTTACTCTCAGGGACAGGGTGGCTACATCTTC.

As to this clonotype: A read error is likely, as this CDR3 ends without the conserved phenylalanine or tryptophan. J is TRBJ2-7 and V is TRBV29-1, with D perhaps TRBD1 or TRBD2 (5 bases each). The CDR3 sequence is 13 residues long. Trimming took off 6 bases at V and 5 bases at J, with 17 bases between the two ends. Germline V gene lookup returns CDR1 SQVTM and CDR2 ANQGSEA. The CDR3 region is CSVKRGGRNEQYY. DNA of the CDR3: TGCAGCGTCAAGAGGGGTGGACGGAACGAGCAGTACTAC.

This clonotype was detected only a few times. At one end, the junction sequence differs from germline, possibly due to a read error. The V call is TRBV11-2, the J call TRBJ2-1; 10 bases align to TRBD2. The germline V gene has CDR1 SGHAT and CDR2 FQNNGV. CDR3 length: 16 residues. CDR3 nucleotides: TGTGCCAGCAGCTTAGGGCTAGCGGGAGACCTCAATGGGCAGTTCTTC. It specifies CASSLGLAGDLNGQFF.

The chain combines TRBV28 with TRBJ2-7, with 10 bases that match TRBD2. The CDR3 extends over 14 amino acids. J was trimmed by 4 bases and V by 6 bases; bases with no gene match: 6. CDR1 and CDR2 from the germline V gene are MDHEN and SYDVKM. The CDR3 DNA follows: TGTGCCAGCAGGACTAGCGGGCGAGCTTACGAGCAGTACTTC. Protein sequence: CASRTSGRAYEQYF.

Comment on this clonotype: One end of the junction does not line up with germline, which may come from a read error. V and J are TRBV11-2 and TRBJ2-2; 9 nucleotides align to TRBD2. Germline assignment: CDR1 SGHAT and CDR2 FQNNGV. The CDR3 covers 16 residues. The CDR3: CVSSLVALAGPRELFF. Here the CDR3 DNA reads TGTGTCAGCAGCTTAGTGGCGCTAGCGGGACCCAGGGAGCTGTTCTTT.

In the case of this clonotype: A much larger clonotype is one base distant, so this may be a read error. The rearrangement joins TRBV25-1 to TRBJ2-2; D perhaps matches TRBD2 (6 bases). From germline, CDR1 is MGHDK and CDR2 SYGVNS. The CDR3 totals 17 residues. The CDR3 nucleotides read TGTGCCAGCGGTGAATCGGAGGGTGGCAAAAACACCGGGGAGCTGTTTTTT. This codes for CASGESEGGKNTGELFF. Full variable domain (missing parts from reference TRBV25-1 and TRBJ2-2): EADIYQTPRYLVIGTGKKITLECSQTMGHDKMYWYQQDPGMELHLIHYSYGVNSTEKGDLSSESTVSRIRTEHFPLTLESARPSHTSQYLCASGESEGGKNTGELFFGEGSRLTVL.

J is TRBJ1-2 and V is TRBV12-3 or TRBV12-4; TRBD1 is a possible D gene (5 bases). The ends were cut back, 5 bases at V and 7 bases at J, with 17 bases in the middle. This CDR3 contains 14 residues. The CDR3 spells CASSLMTDLTGYTF. The CDR3 coding sequence is TGTGCCAGCAGTCTCATGACAGACCTAACTGGCTACACCTTC.

Details on this clonotype: This sequence may be a read error, since a much larger clone differs from it by one base. This chain uses TRBV5-1 with TRBJ2-1; D is unclear. The CDR3 spans 11 residues. Germline V gene sequence: CDR1 SGHRS, CDR2 YFSETQ. The ends were cut back, 5 bases at V and 7 bases at J, with 7 bases in the middle. The CDR3 DNA is TGCGCCAGCAGTTCATCAAATGAGCAGTTCTTC. It translates to CASSSSNEQFF.

The sample holds many counts of this clonotype. V and J are TRBV28 and TRBJ1-2; D is unclear. This CDR3 contains 13 residues. Germline CDR1 is MDHEN and CDR2 is SYDVKM. V lost 2 bases, J lost 5 bases, and 9 bases lay in between. The CDR3 coding sequence is TGTGCCAGCAGTTTAGGACGGTGGTATGGCTACACCTTC. It encodes CASSLGRWYGYTF.

In the case of this clonotype: Likely a read error: the CDR3 ends without its conserved phenylalanine or tryptophan. The chain recombines TRBV5-8 with TRBJ1-5, with 8 bases identical to TRBD1. The germline gives CDR1 SGHTS, CDR2 YDEGEE. There are 13 residues in the CDR3. In DNA form, the CDR3 reads TGTACCAGCAGCTCTGACAGGGGTCAGCCCCAGCATTCT. It encodes CTSSSDRGQPQHS.

The sample holds many counts of this clonotype. The chain links TRBV6-1 to TRBJ2-7; TRBD1 matches 9 bases. V gave up 6 bases and J gave up 4 bases; unmatched junction bases: 4. Germline lookup yields CDR1 MNHNS and CDR2 SASEGT. CDR3 length: 13 amino acids. DNA for the CDR3: TGTGCCAGCAGAAGACAGGGGGATTACGAGCAGTACTTC. Its translation: CASRRQGDYEQYF.

The CDR3 region has the DNA TGTGCCAGCGGTAAAGCCCCCCAGACTAGCGGGATGACCAAAAACATTCAGTACTTC. Its protein product is CASGKAPQTSGMTKNIQYF. The chain links TRBV2 to TRBJ2-4, with 11 bases that match TRBD2. J lost 2 bases, V lost 8 bases, and 17 bases had no gene match. The germline V gene has CDR1 SNHLY and CDR2 FYNNEI. The CDR3 consists of 19 residues.

As regards this clonotype: The germline gene is not matched at one end of the junction; a read error may be the cause. The V call is TRBV6-6, the J call TRBJ1-5, with TRBD1 matching 7 bases. The CDR3 contains 14 residues. The germline CDR1 and CDR2 sequences are MNHNY and SVGAGI (reference sequence). CDR3 bases: TGCGACAGCAGTTACGACAGGGAAGATCAGCCCCAGCATTTT. It translates to CDSSYDREDQPQHF.

For this clonotype: A junction end diverges from the germline sequence, so it may reflect a read error. This chain connects TRBV11-1 to TRBJ2-1; 10 nucleotides match TRBD2. CDR3 length: 17 amino acids. Per the germline V gene, CDR1 is SGHAT and CDR2 is FQDESV (reference sequence). The CDR3 region has the DNA TGTGCCAGCAGCCTGGGGCTAGCGGGAGAAGTTGTCAATGAGCAGTTATTC. Translated: CASSLGLAGEVVNEQLF.

The rearrangement uses TRBV10-3 and TRBJ2-1; tentatively, D is TRBD2 (7 bases). The ends were cut back, 7 bases at V and 6 bases at J, with 16 bases in the middle. The CDR3 length is 14 residues. CDR1 and CDR2 from the germline V gene are ENHRY and SYGVKD. The CDR3 loop reads CAITGTTRGNEQFF. In DNA, the CDR3 is TGTGCCATCACTGGGACTACCAGGGGCAATGAGCAGTTCTTC.

This clonotype occurred many times. The chain couples TRBV5-4 to TRBJ1-1, with a tentative D call TRBD1 (6 bases). The CDR3 spans 13 residues. Per germline, CDR1 SGHNT and CDR2 YYREEE (reference sequence). V was shortened by 8 bases and J by 5 bases, with 16 bases between the two germline ends. Here the CDR3 reads CASRGAPGTEAFF. The DNA for the CDR3 is TGTGCCAGTAGGGGGGCGCCGGGTACTGAAGCTTTCTTT.

As to this clonotype: Because it lacks the conserved phenylalanine or tryptophan at the end, this CDR3 is likely a read error. This chain joins TRBV11-2 and TRBJ2-2; 7 bases match TRBD2. CDR1 and CDR2 from the germline V gene are SGHAT and FQNNGV. The CDR3 length is 16 residues. The CDR3 DNA follows: TGTGCCACCAGCCCACGGGCGAGCGGGATATCCGAGGAGCTGTTTTTG. Translation: CATSPRASGISEELFL.

This clonotype was recorded only once. V usage is TRBV12-3 or TRBV12-4 and J usage is TRBJ1-6, with 7 bases aligning to TRBD1. With 11 bases clipped from V and 6 bases from J, the junction kept 13 bases outside the gene matches. The CDR3 extends over 15 amino acids. CDR3 nucleotide sequence: TGTGCCTGCACTTCTACGACAGGGCGTAATTCACCCCTCCACTTT. It codes for CACTSTTGRNSPLHF.

To note about this clonotype: A junction boundary mismatches the germline segment, possibly from a read error. The chain employs TRBV10-3 and TRBJ2-5; D perhaps matches TRBD1 (5 bases). The germline CDR1 and CDR2 sequences are ENHRY and SYGVKD. The CDR3 consists of 14 residues. CDR3 region: CAISPGNGQESQYF. The CDR3 DNA is TGTGCCATCAGCCCAGGGAACGGACAAGAGAGCCAGTACTTC.